The present entry profiles one T cell receptor beta chain with its context. Its target is not known. This specimen comes from a study of shared clonotypes between healthy human individuals. The wider study: For every donor, three CD4 naive, three CD4 memory, two CD8 naive and one CD8 memory plates were used.

This CDR3 is built from 14 residues. The V gene's germline CDR1 is MGHDK and CDR2 SYGVNS. Unmatched junction bases numbered 3, after V lost 7 bases and J lost 1 base. CD45RO-negative cells were positively selected for CCR7, leaving out terminally differentiated effector memory CD45RA+ cells. Notes on the study in general: What naive subsets generally showed was a larger estimated richness than memory subsets showed. Only blood samples were collected, and tissue repertoires likely differ.

Per the study methods: Filtering differed, since immunoSEQ gave only junction sequences and no quality scores. Some clones are missing from TCRdb's copy, which holds only in-frame ones; the method was immunoSEQ multiplex PCR. D and trimming come from the DNA, and the V and J calls and clone size come from that table. Of 2 million to 2.5 million clones detected, 85% to 95% appear once; the ten largest clones hold roughly 1%. The sequence was collected from a man between 18 and 29 years old in good health. Material for sequencing was naive CD8+ T cells sorted from blood. The chain links TRBV25-1 to TRBJ2-2; 7 bases agree with TRBD2. The CDR3 is CASMASGNTGELFF. The CDR3 nucleotides read TGTGCCAGCATGGCTAGCGGGAACACCGGGGAGCTGTTTTTT.